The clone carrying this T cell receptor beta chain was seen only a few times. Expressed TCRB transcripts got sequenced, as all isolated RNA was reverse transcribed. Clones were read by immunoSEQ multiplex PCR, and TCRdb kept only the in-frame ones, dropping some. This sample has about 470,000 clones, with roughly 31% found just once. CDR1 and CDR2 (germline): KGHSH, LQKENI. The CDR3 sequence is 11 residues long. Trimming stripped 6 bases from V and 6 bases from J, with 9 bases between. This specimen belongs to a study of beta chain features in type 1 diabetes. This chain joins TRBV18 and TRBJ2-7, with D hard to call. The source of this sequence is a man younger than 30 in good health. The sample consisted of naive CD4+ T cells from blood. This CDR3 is CASSRAGEQYF. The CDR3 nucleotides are TGTGCCAGCTCCCGGGCCGGCGAGCAGTACTTC.